This record covers a single T cell receptor (beta chain). The CDR3 is made up of 15 amino acids. Germline-derived CDR1 and CDR2 are MNHEY and SMNVEV (reference sequence). Trimming removed 4 bases at V and 6 bases at J, with 13 bases between. Amplification yielded TCR beta CDR3 regions, with RNA transcripts as the source. Researchers ran a first-round RT-PCR on the TCR CDR3 using the HTBI primer set. TCRdb re-called the multiplex PCR reads through MiXCR, storing one row per CDR3 protein. Among 280,000 or so distinct CDR3 sequences listed, under 30% were seen once. The data were obtained in a study of T cells in Graves' hyperthyroidism and ophthalmopathy.

Sample: blood. The TCR originated in a man in his forties with Graves' hyperthyroidism that later progressed to Graves' ophthalmopathy. The V call is TRBV27, the J call TRBJ1-6, with a possible D match to TRBD1 (5 bases). Here the CDR3 DNA reads TGTGCCAGCAGTTCCGGGGCAGCACCTAATTCACCCCTCCACTTT. Translating it yields CASSSGAAPNSPLHF.